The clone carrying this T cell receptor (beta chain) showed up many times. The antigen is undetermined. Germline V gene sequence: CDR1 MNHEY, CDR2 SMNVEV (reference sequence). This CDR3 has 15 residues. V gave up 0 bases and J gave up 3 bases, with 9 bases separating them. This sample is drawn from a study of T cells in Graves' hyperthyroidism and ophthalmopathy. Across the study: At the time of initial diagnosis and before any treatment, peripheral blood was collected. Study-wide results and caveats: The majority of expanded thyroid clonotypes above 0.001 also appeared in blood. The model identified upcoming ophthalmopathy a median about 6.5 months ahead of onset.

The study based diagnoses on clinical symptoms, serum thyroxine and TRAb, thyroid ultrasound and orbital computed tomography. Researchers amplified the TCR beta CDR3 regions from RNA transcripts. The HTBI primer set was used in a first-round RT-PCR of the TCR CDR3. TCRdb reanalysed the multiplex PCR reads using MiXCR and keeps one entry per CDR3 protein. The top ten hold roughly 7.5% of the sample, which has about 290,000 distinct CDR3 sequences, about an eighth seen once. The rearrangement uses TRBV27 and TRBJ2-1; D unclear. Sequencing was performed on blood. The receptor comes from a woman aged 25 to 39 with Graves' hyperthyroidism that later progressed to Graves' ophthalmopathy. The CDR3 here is CASSLSDTYYNEQFF. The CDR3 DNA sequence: TGTGCCAGCAGTTTATCCGACACGTACTACAATGAGCAGTTCTTC.